This entry concerns a single TCR beta chain. This sample is drawn from a study of blood T cell repertoires in COVID-19. Turning to the study itself: PBMCs, B-cell-depleted T cells, or T cells provided the cDNA or gDNA that made up the material.

Original handling: Scientists estimated how many nucleated cells there were by amplifying reference gene primers. Sequencing was performed with immunoSEQ multiplex PCR; in TCRdb, only in-frame clones are kept and a portion is missing. That table furnishes V, J and clone size, whereas the DNA furnished D and trimming. The profile covers about 55,000 clones, with roughly 88% appearing a single time and 2.5% to 3% taken by the ten largest. The source of this sequence is an elderly man with acute or convalescent COVID-19. The sequenced sample was peripheral blood.

In DNA, the CDR3 is TGTGCCAGCAGCTTGGTGCCAGGGATGAACACTGAAGCTTTCTTT. Encoded protein: CASSLVPGMNTEAFF. The V gene is TRBV5-6, the J gene TRBJ1-1; possible D gene TRBD1, 5 bases. V lost 0 bases and J lost 0, with 9 bases in between. CDR3 length equals 15 residues. Germline assignment: CDR1 SGHDT and CDR2 YYEEEE.